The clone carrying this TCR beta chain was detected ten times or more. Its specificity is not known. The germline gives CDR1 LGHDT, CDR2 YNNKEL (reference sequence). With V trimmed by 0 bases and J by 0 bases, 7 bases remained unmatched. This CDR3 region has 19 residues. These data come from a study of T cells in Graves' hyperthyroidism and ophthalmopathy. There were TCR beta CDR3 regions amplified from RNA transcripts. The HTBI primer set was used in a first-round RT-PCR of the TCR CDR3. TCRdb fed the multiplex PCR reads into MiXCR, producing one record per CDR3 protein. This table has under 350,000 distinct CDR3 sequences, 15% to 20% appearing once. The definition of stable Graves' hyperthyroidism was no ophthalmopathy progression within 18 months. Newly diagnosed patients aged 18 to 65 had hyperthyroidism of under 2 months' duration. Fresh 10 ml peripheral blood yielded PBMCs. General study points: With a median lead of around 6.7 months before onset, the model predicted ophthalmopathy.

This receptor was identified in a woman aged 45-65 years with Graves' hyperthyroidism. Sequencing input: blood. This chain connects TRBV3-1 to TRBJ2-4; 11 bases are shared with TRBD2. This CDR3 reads CASSQDRVAGGLAKNIQYF. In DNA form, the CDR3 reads TGTGCCAGCAGCCAAGATAGGGTAGCGGGGGGGCTAGCCAAAAACATTCAGTACTTC.